This TCR beta chain was recorded in a study of brain metastases from non-small cell lung cancer. Here immunoSEQ multiplex PCR was the method, and the copy in TCRdb shows in-frame clones only, minus some. Here the sample spans 550 to 650 clones, over 75% being singletons. This CDR3 spans 15 amino acids. Losses at the gene ends were 6 bases for V and 5 bases for J; bases not matched to a gene: 5. Per the germline V gene, CDR1 is SEHNR and CDR2 is FQNEAQ (reference sequence). The receptor was isolated from a donor aged 40 or older with non-small cell lung cancer. Sequencing used tumor-adjacent normal tissue. The chain recombines TRBV7-9 with TRBJ2-1; 12 bases line up with TRBD2. DNA of the CDR3: TGTGCCAGCAGATCGGGACTAGCGGGCGACAATGAGCAGTTCTTC. This codes for CASRSGLAGDNEQFF.